A single sample gave rise to the 15 T cell receptor beta chains below, sequenced in a study of shared clonotypes between healthy human individuals. Assay used: immunoSEQ multiplex PCR; TCRdb lists only in-frame clones, some missing. The data show 2 million to 2.5 million clones, approximately 94% seen once. The sample was naive CD4+ T cells sorted from blood. Subset defined: CD45RA+ positively selected. The receptors here all came from a man aged 18 to 29 in good health.

The J gene is TRBJ1-1, the V gene TRBV27; D gene unclear. Trimming removed 3 bases at V and 2 bases at J, with 10 bases between. Germline loops: CDR1 MNHEY, CDR2 SMNVEV (reference sequence). The CDR3 extends over 14 amino acids. The CDR3 region is CASSFSQTNTEAFF. The CDR3, as DNA: TGTGCCAGCAGTTTTAGCCAGACAAACACTGAAGCTTTCTTT.

The chain has TRBV7-9 and TRBJ2-3, with D tentatively TRBD2 (5 bases). CDR1 and CDR2 from the germline V gene are SEHNR and FQNEAQ (reference sequence). CDR3 length: 18 residues. Trimming stripped 5 bases from V and 2 bases from J, with 23 bases between. For the CDR3, the DNA is TGTGCCAGCAGCCCTGGGGAGAGCTTTAATCGGGTCACAGATACGCAGTATTTT. This sequence encodes CASSPGESFNRVTDTQYF.

This clone was seen once. J is TRBJ2-2 and V is TRBV5-1; D perhaps matches TRBD2 (6 bases). The germline V gene has CDR1 SGHRS and CDR2 YFSETQ. Trimming left V 9 bases short and J 6 bases short, with 18 bases between. The CDR3 spans 14 residues. CDR3 sequence reads: CATRQSSDPGELFF. The DNA for the CDR3 is TGCGCCACCCGTCAGTCTAGCGATCCCGGGGAGCTGTTTTTT.

The rearrangement joins TRBV21-1 to TRBJ2-5; the D call TRBD1 from the table was never checked on the DNA. TRBV21-1 is a pseudogene. This CDR3 is built from 13 residues. Here the CDR3 reads CASYKGAGETQYF. CDR3 bases: TGTGCCAGCTACAAGGGGGCGGGAGAGACCCAGTACTTC.

This clone was counted once. V usage is TRBV5-1 and J usage is TRBJ2-7; TRBD1 matches at 9 bases. The CDR3 has 16 amino acids. V lost 4 bases, J lost 0 bases, and 8 bases stayed unmatched. Germline V gene lookup returns CDR1 SGHRS and CDR2 YFSETQ. CDR3 loop: CASSPGTGLSSYEQYF. CDR3 in DNA: TGCGCCAGCAGCCCGGGGACAGGGTTGAGCTCCTACGAGCAGTACTTC.

The chain joins TRBV30 to TRBJ1-2; D call uncertain. V was cut by 0 bases and J by 1 base, with 12 bases left in between. The CDR3 is 15 amino acids. CDR1 and CDR2 (germline): GTSNPN, SVGIG (reference sequence). Here the CDR3 reads CAWSVAGADNYGYTF. The CDR3, as DNA: TGTGCCTGGAGTGTGGCAGGTGCCGATAACTATGGCTACACCTTC.

This chain joins TRBV6-1 and TRBJ2-4; tentative D call: TRBD1 (6 bases). The CDR3 runs 15 residues. Per the germline V gene, CDR1 is MNHNS and CDR2 is SASEGT. Trimming pared 8 bases from V and 0 bases from J, leaving 14 bases between. The DNA of the CDR3 is TGTGCCAGCGTGGGGGCGGGCTTAGCCAAAAACATTCAGTACTTC. Its protein is CASVGAGLAKNIQYF.

The chain combines TRBV6-5 with TRBJ1-2; possibly TRBD1 for D (6 bases). V shed 0 bases and J shed 4 bases, with 9 bases lying between them. CDR1 is MNHEY, CDR2 SVGAGI, per germline. The CDR3 runs to 14 residues. CDR3 nucleotide sequence: TGTGCCAGCAGTTACTCGGACAGACGCTATGGCTACACCTTC. Protein product: CASSYSDRRYGYTF.

This chain joins TRBV19 and TRBJ2-5, with a possible D match to TRBD2 (6 bases). The V gene's germline CDR1 is LNHDA and CDR2 SQIVND (reference sequence). This CDR3 has 15 amino acids. Trimming cost V 4 bases and J 4 bases, with 16 bases left between them. The CDR3, as DNA: TGTGCCAGTAGTACCCACCGGGGGTATGGAGAGACCCAGTACTTC. Protein sequence: CASSTHRGYGETQYF.

The CDR3 region is CASRTGQGIGSPLHF. CDR3 nucleotide sequence: TGTGCCAGCAGAACTGGACAGGGCATCGGTTCACCCCTCCACTTT. The chain combines TRBV6-1 with TRBJ1-6; 8 bases match TRBD1. J was trimmed by 9 bases and V by 6 bases; bases with no gene match: 10. This CDR3 region has 15 residues. Germline lookup yields CDR1 MNHNS and CDR2 SASEGT.

A word on this clone: In the same sample, other DNA sequences code for this CDR3. The CDR3 region is CASSWTGNQPQHF. Written as DNA, the CDR3 is TGTGCCAGCAGTTGGACAGGGAATCAGCCCCAGCATTTT. The genes are TRBV6-5 and TRBJ1-5, with 8 nucleotides matching TRBD1. This CDR3 comprises 13 residues. CDR1 and CDR2 (germline): MNHEY, SVGAGI. After removal of 4 bases from V and 4 bases from J, the junction contained 0 bases not matched to a gene.

This chain joins TRBV6-5 and TRBJ2-2, with D unclear. The V end lost 0 bases, the J end lost 4 bases, and 9 bases lay between the germline ends. The length of the CDR3 is 15 residues. The V gene's germline CDR1 is MNHEY and CDR2 SVGAGI. The CDR3 protein is CASSYSVQSTGELFF. The CDR3 DNA sequence: TGTGCCAGCAGTTACTCGGTACAGAGCACCGGGGAGCTGTTTTTT.

The chain recombines TRBV30 with TRBJ2-5; D gene unclear. Germline values: CDR1 GTSNPN, CDR2 SVGIG (reference sequence). The CDR3 runs to 11 residues. The chain's CDR3 is CVSAPGETQYF. The DNA of the CDR3 is TGTGTCTCCGCCCCCGGGGAGACCCAGTACTTC. Full variable domain (remainder filled in from reference TRBV30 and TRBJ2-5): SQTIHQWPATLVQPVGSPLSLECTVEGTSNPNLYWYRQAAGRGLQLLFYSVGIGQISSEVPQNLSASRPQDRQFILSSKKLLLSDSGFYLCVSAPGETQYFGPGTRLLVL.

The chain joins TRBV6-1 to TRBJ2-1; the D gene is possibly TRBD2 (6 bases). V lost 3 bases, J lost 0 bases, and 24 bases lay in between. Per germline, CDR1 MNHNS and CDR2 SASEGT. This CDR3 comprises 20 residues. CDR3 sequence reads: CASSDRTRGFVGGSYNEQFF. The CDR3 DNA is TGTGCCAGCAGTGATAGGACACGGGGTTTTGTGGGGGGCTCCTACAATGAGCAGTTCTTC.

The rearrangement uses TRBV30 and TRBJ1-5; D perhaps matches TRBD1 (5 bases). CDR3 size: 16 residues. In germline, CDR1 is GTSNPN, CDR2 SVGIG (reference sequence). Deletions cut 0 bases from V and 4 bases from J, with 16 bases between. CDR3 amino acids: CAWSVETGRGNQPQHF. The CDR3 nucleotides read TGTGCCTGGAGTGTAGAAACGGGACGAGGGAATCAGCCCCAGCATTTT.